These 19 T cell receptor beta chains originate from one sample sequenced in a study of CD8 T cells in ankylosing spondylitis. MiXCR was run by TCRdb on the 5' RACE reads, yielding one entry per CDR3 protein. The sample comprises roughly 700,000 distinct CDR3 sequences, about 20% of which are singletons, and around a fifth rests with the top ten. Overall study results and limits: For ankylosing spondylitis blood, a TCR beta motif of seven to nine highly homologous variants appeared characteristic.

What these receptors recognize is not known. The sequenced sample was blood, either unsorted or a sorted T cell fraction (not recorded which). The receptors stem from a male donor with ankylosing spondylitis.

The V gene is TRBV11-2, the J gene TRBJ2-3; 10 nucleotides line up with TRBD2. CDR3 length equals 14 residues. Germline assignment: CDR1 SGHAT and CDR2 FQNNGV. The trim removed 4 bases at V and 7 bases at J, leaving 5 bases unmatched. CDR3 region: CASSSGLARNTQYF. CDR3 bases: TGTGCCAGCAGCTCGGGACTAGCGAGGAATACGCAGTATTTT.

The chain carries TRBV3-1 and TRBJ1-1; D is unresolved. Trimming left V 3 bases short and J 5 bases short, with 10 bases between. Germline lookup yields CDR1 LGHDT and CDR2 YNNKEL (reference sequence). The CDR3 covers 13 residues. The CDR3 is CASSHGEATEAFF. CDR3 in DNA: TGTGCCAGCAGCCACGGGGAGGCTACTGAAGCTTTCTTT.

V usage is TRBV4-1 and J usage is TRBJ1-5; 7 bases map to TRBD1. Germline-derived CDR1 and CDR2 are MGHRA and YSYEKL. The V segment lost 2 bases and the J segment 1 base; nucleotides outside the gene matches: 2. The CDR3 length is 15 residues. CDR3 protein: CASSQLGQSNQPQHF. CDR3 DNA: TGCGCCAGCAGCCAACTGGGACAGAGCAATCAGCCCCAGCATTTT.

The chain links TRBV20-1 to TRBJ2-1; TRBD2 matches at 12 bases. The CDR3 covers 18 residues. After removal of 2 bases from V and 1 base from J, the junction contained 9 bases not matched to a gene. CDR1 and CDR2 from the germline V gene are DFQATT and SNEGSKA (reference sequence). The CDR3 loop reads CSARMLAGGLLSYNEQFF. Written as DNA, the CDR3 is TGCAGTGCTAGAATGCTAGCGGGGGGGCTTTTATCCTACAATGAGCAGTTCTTC.

This clonotype has just a few counts. The chain uses TRBV19 and TRBJ1-2, with D possibly matching TRBD1 (6 bases). V lost 4 bases and J 5 bases, leaving 14 bases between the germline ends. This CDR3 is built from 14 residues. The germline gives CDR1 LNHDA, CDR2 SQIVND (reference sequence). CDR3 amino acids: CASSTAFQGYGYTF. The CDR3 DNA sequence: TGTGCCAGTAGTACCGCCTTTCAGGGGTATGGCTACACCTTC. The entire variable domain, with the rest obtained from reference TRBV19 and TRBJ1-2, is as follows: DGGITQSPKYLFRKEGQNVTLSCEQNLNHDAMYWYRQDPGQGLRLIYYSQIVNDFQKGDIAEGYSVSREKKESFPLTVTSAQKNPTAFYLCASSTAFQGYGYTFGSGTRLTVV.

This clonotype occurred a few times. The gene calls are TRBV20-1 and TRBJ2-2, with TRBD1 as a possible D gene (6 bases). The V and J ends lost 4 bases and 5 bases respectively, with 11 bases between them. This CDR3 has 13 amino acids. CDR1 is DFQATT and CDR2 is SNEGSKA in the germline V gene (reference sequence). CDR3 region: CSATRRGTGELFF. In DNA, the CDR3 is TGCAGTGCTACGCGTAGGGGGACCGGGGAGCTGTTTTTT.

In its sample, this clonotype was seen a few times. The chain combines TRBV5-1 with TRBJ1-1; 8 bases align to TRBD1. The CDR3 spans 16 residues. The V and J ends lost 4 bases and 0 bases, in that order; junction bases with no gene match: 8. Germline V gene lookup returns CDR1 SGHRS and CDR2 YFSETQ. The CDR3 here is CASSGGTGEMNTEAFF. The CDR3 DNA reads TGCGCCAGCAGCGGGGGGACAGGCGAGATGAACACTGAAGCTTTCTTT.

This clonotype has a count of ten or more. This chain links TRBV10-3 with TRBJ2-3; D is uncertain. From germline, CDR1 is ENHRY and CDR2 SYGVKD. The CDR3 length is 11 residues. Trimming removed 8 bases at V and 6 bases at J, with 9 bases between. The DNA for the CDR3 is TGTGCCATCGGGTCCCCCGATACGCAGTATTTT. Translated: CAIGSPDTQYF.

This clonotype came up a few times. The chain combines TRBV12-3 or TRBV12-4 with TRBJ1-1; D is undetermined. V was trimmed by 6 bases and J by 3 bases, leaving 14 bases between them. The CDR3 contains 14 residues. CDR3 sequence (DNA): TGTGCCAGCAGCCTGTACCAGAAGGACACTGAAGCTTTCTTT. Translation gives CASSLYQKDTEAFF.

The genes are TRBV9 and TRBJ2-5, with D perhaps TRBD1 (6 bases). Germline V gives CDR1 SGDLS, CDR2 YYNGEE. V was clipped by 4 bases and J by 5 bases, with 18 bases between them. This CDR3 has 15 amino acids. CDR3 in amino acids: CASSSTGTTEETQYF. The DNA of the CDR3 is TGTGCCAGCAGCTCAACCGGGACAACAGAGGAGACCCAGTACTTC.

This clonotype was observed a handful of times. This rearrangement joins TRBV3-1 to TRBJ2-1; possibly TRBD2 for D (5 bases). The CDR3 covers 16 residues. Trimming shortened V by 1 base and J by 0 bases, and 10 bases separated the two germline ends. Germline values: CDR1 LGHDT, CDR2 YNNKEL (reference sequence). This CDR3 reads CASSQVGGNSYNEQFF. The CDR3 region has the DNA TGTGCCAGCAGCCAAGTAGGAGGAAACTCCTACAATGAGCAGTTCTTC.

This clonotype was seen a few times. This rearrangement joins TRBV7-9 to TRBJ2-1, with D unresolved. Germline V lookup: CDR1 SEHNR, CDR2 FQNEAQ (reference sequence). The CDR3 extends over 13 amino acids. V lost 3 bases, J lost 6 bases, and 9 bases lay in between. CDR3 protein: CASSFGPPNEQFF. CDR3 nucleotide sequence: TGTGCCAGCAGCTTCGGTCCCCCCAATGAGCAGTTCTTC.

The V and J genes are TRBV7-6 and TRBJ2-7, with D tentatively TRBD1 or TRBD2 (7 bases each). Trimming cost V 1 base and J 4 bases, with 14 bases left between them. Germline values: CDR1 SGHVS, CDR2 FNYEAQ. The CDR3 extends over 15 amino acids. Written as DNA, the CDR3 is TGTGCCAGCAGCTTAGGGGAGGGGGCGGTTTACGAGCAGTACTTC. Translation gives CASSLGEGAVYEQYF.

This clonotype was detected once. The genes are TRBV7-9 and TRBJ2-1; tentative D call: TRBD1 (5 bases). Deletions cut 1 base from V and 5 bases from J, with 9 bases between. The V gene's germline CDR1 is SEHNR and CDR2 FQNEAQ (reference sequence). This CDR3 has 14 residues. Here the CDR3 reads CASSLVRADNEQFF. The CDR3 DNA reads TGTGCCAGCAGCTTAGTCAGGGCCGACAATGAGCAGTTCTTC.

This clonotype was seen a few times. The genes are TRBV11-2 and TRBJ2-5; no reliable D call. The CDR3 contains 12 residues. Germline CDR1 reads SGHAT; CDR2 reads FQNNGV. V lost 0 bases, J lost 6 bases, and 5 bases lay in between. The CDR3 loop is CASSLDLKTQYF. The CDR3 DNA sequence: TGTGCCAGCAGCTTAGATCTCAAGACCCAGTACTTC.

This clonotype occurred a few times. This sequence joins TRBV2 and TRBJ2-3; 7 bases map to TRBD2. From germline, CDR1 is SNHLY and CDR2 FYNNEI. J was trimmed by 5 bases and V by 4 bases; bases with no gene match: 9. CDR3 length equals 15 residues. The CDR3 DNA is TGTGCCAGCAGTGCGGCGGGAGTTGCAGGAGATACGCAGTATTTT. Encoded protein: CASSAAGVAGDTQYF. Drawing the rest from reference TRBV2 and TRBJ2-3, the complete variable domain is EPEVTQTPSHQVTQMGQEVILRCVPISNHLYFYWYRQILGQKVEFLVSFYNNEISEKSEIFDDQFSVERPDGSNFTLKIRSTKLEDSAMYFCASSAAGVAGDTQYFGPGTRLTVL.

The chain is built from TRBV20-1 and TRBJ2-7, with D perhaps matching TRBD2 (7 bases). V lost 3 bases and J 4 bases, leaving 16 bases between the germline ends. This CDR3 has 14 amino acids. Germline loops: CDR1 DFQATT, CDR2 SNEGSKA (reference sequence). CDR3 DNA: TGCAGTGCTAGGATATCTGGGGGGGCATACGAGCAGTACTTC. Translating it yields CSARISGGAYEQYF.

The rearrangement links TRBV27 to TRBJ2-7; D tentatively fits TRBD1 or TRBD2 (7 bases each). This CDR3 contains 14 residues. Deletions cut 2 bases from V and 4 bases from J, with 12 bases between. Germline CDR1 reads MNHEY; CDR2 reads SMNVEV (reference sequence). This chain's CDR3 is CASSLQGEGYEQYF. The CDR3 DNA is TGTGCCAGCAGTTTACAGGGGGAGGGATACGAGCAGTACTTC.

The chain uses TRBV12-3 or TRBV12-4 and TRBJ2-1; possibly TRBD2 for D (6 bases). Trimming removed 5 bases from V and 8 bases from J, with 19 bases in between. This CDR3 spans 15 amino acids. CDR3 bases: TGTGCCAGCAGTCGACTAGAACGGGGACGCGATGAGCAGTTCTTC. It codes for CASSRLERGRDEQFF.